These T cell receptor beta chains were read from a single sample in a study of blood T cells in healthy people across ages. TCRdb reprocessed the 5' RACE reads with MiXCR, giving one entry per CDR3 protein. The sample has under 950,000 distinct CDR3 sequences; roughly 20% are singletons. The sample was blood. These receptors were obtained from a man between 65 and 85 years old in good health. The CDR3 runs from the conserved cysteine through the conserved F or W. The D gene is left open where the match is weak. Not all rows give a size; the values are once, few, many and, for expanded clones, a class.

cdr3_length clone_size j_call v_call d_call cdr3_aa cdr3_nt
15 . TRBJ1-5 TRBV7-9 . CASSLDGASNQPQHF TGTGCCAGCAGCTTAGACGGGGCTAGCAATCAGCCTCAGCATTTT
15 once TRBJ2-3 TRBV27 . CASSAGAGRSDTQYF TGTGCCAGCTCCGCCGGGGCAGGGAGAAGTGATACGCAGTATTTT
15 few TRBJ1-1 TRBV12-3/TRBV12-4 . CASSFRRQLNTEAFF TGTGCCAGCAGTTTCCGTCGGCAGCTGAACACTGAAGCTTTCTTT
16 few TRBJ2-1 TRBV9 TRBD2 CASSVGGSGAYNEQFF TGTGCCAGCAGCGTAGGTGGCAGCGGGGCATACAATGAGCAGTTCTTC
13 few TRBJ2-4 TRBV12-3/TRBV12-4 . CASSLRLGNIQYF TGTGCCAGCAGTTTAAGATTGGGGAACATTCAGTACTTC
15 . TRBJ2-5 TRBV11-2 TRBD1 CASSLRGLDKETQYF TGTGCCAGCAGCCTCAGGGGGCTGGATAAGGAGACCCAGTACTTC
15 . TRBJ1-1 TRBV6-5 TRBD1 CASSQIGTGNTEAFF TGTGCCAGCAGTCAAATAGGGACAGGGAACACTGAAGCTTTCTTT
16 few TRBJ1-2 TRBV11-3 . CASSLEGRRGAYGYTF TGTGCCAGCAGCTTAGAGGGACGGCGAGGGGCCTATGGCTACACCTTC
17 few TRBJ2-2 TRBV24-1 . CATSDLQGRQGPGELFF TGTGCCACCAGTGATTTGCAAGGTCGTCAGGGACCCGGGGAGCTGTTTTTT
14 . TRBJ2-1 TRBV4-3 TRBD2 CASSPLAAHNEQFF TGCGCCAGCAGCCCACTAGCGGCACACAATGAGCAGTTCTTC
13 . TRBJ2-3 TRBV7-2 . CASRRGFVDTQYF TGTGCCAGCAGGAGGGGGTTCGTAGATACGCAGTATTTT
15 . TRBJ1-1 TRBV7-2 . CASSLEAAGNTEAFF TGTGCCAGCAGCTTAGAGGCGGCGGGGAACACTGAAGCTTTCTTT
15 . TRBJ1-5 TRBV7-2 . CASSKDSAGNQPQHF TGTGCCAGCAGCAAGGACAGCGCGGGCAATCAGCCCCAGCATTTT
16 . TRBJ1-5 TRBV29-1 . CSVDPDREYSNQPQHF TGCAGCGTTGACCCCGATAGGGAGTATAGCAATCAGCCCCAGCATTTT
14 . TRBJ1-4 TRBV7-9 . CASSMNRGNQKLFF TGTGCCAGCAGCATGAATAGGGGAAACCAAAAACTGTTTTTT
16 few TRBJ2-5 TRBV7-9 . CASSLDSPSLQETQYF TGTGCCAGCAGCTTAGATTCGCCTAGCCTTCAAGAGACCCAGTACTTC